The 30 T cell receptor beta chains below were found in one sample sequenced in a study of T cells in narcolepsy. Profiled with immunoSEQ multiplex PCR; TCRdb holds only in-frame clones, not every one. The sample shows about 27,000 clones, 70% to 80% of them seen only once. Sequencing input: CD45RA- memory CD4+ T cells from PBMCs. The receptors originated from a human donor with narcolepsy.

The chain's CDR3 is CASSHGTGPLKQYF. DNA for the CDR3: TGTGCCAGCAGTCACGGGACAGGGCCTCTCAAGCAGTACTTC. The chain has TRBV2 and TRBJ2-7; 9 nucleotides match TRBD1. This CDR3 comprises 14 residues. Trimming took 5 bases from V and 8 from J; bases not matched to a gene: 10. The germline V gene has CDR1 SNHLY and CDR2 FYNNEI. The whole variable domain, filled in from reference TRBV2 and TRBJ2-7, reads EPEVTQTPSHQVTQMGQEVILRCVPISNHLYFYWYRQILGQKVEFLVSFYNNEISEKSEIFDDQFSVERPDGSNFTLKIRSTKLEDSAMYFCASSHGTGPLKQYFGPGTRLTVT.

This clone came up a few times. V usage is TRBV10-3 and J usage is TRBJ2-3, with D hard to call. CDR1 and CDR2 from the germline V gene are ENHRY and SYGVKD. Trimming took off 4 bases at V and 6 bases at J, with 8 bases between the two ends. This CDR3 comprises 12 residues. CDR3 bases: TGTGCCATCAGTGGGGAAGGGGATACGCAGTATTTT. Its protein product is CAISGEGDTQYF.

V usage is TRBV6-5 and J usage is TRBJ1-2; D is unresolved. Per the germline V gene, CDR1 is MNHEY and CDR2 is SVGAGI. Deletions cut 7 bases from V and 1 base from J, with 16 bases between. The CDR3 is made up of 15 amino acids. CDR3 region: CASTTMGILNYGYTF. CDR3 in DNA: TGTGCCAGCACCACGATGGGTATTCTTAACTATGGCTACACCTTC.

The rearrangement uses TRBV5-1 and TRBJ1-6; D call uncertain. Germline V gene sequence: CDR1 SGHRS, CDR2 YFSETQ. V was shortened by 4 bases and J by 5 bases, with 13 bases between the two germline ends. The CDR3 length is 15 residues. Here the CDR3 DNA reads TGCGCCAGCAGCGTGGACGGCGGCGATAATTCACCCCTCCACTTT. Translation gives CASSVDGGDNSPLHF.

The chain employs TRBV6-5 and TRBJ1-5; TRBD1 aligns across 8 bases. With V trimmed by 5 bases and J by 0 bases, 3 bases remained unmatched. Germline V gene sequence: CDR1 MNHEY, CDR2 SVGAGI. This CDR3 region has 15 residues. Written as DNA, the CDR3 is TGTGCCAGCAGTATTGGACAGGGTAGCAATCAGCCCCAGCATTTT. It is translated as CASSIGQGSNQPQHF.

CDR3 DNA sequence: TGTGCCAGCAGCAAAGCGCTCGAGCCGGCTGGAAACACCATATATTTT. Residues: CASSKALEPAGNTIYF. The chain is built from TRBV21-1 and TRBJ1-3. TRBV21-1 has pseudogene status. The CDR3 covers 16 residues.

This clone turned up a few times. The chain links TRBV30 to TRBJ2-2, with no clear D. The CDR3 loop spans 14 amino acids. The germline V and J ends were trimmed by 0 bases and 6 bases, with 11 bases remaining between them. Germline V gene data show CDR1 as GTSNPN and CDR2 as SVGIG (reference sequence). The CDR3 spells CAWSVGNGPGELFF. The DNA for the CDR3 is TGTGCCTGGAGTGTGGGTAACGGGCCCGGGGAGCTGTTTTTT.

The CDR3 DNA reads TGTGCCAGCTCACCACGCAACACGGGGACTAAACAAGAGACCCAGTACTTC. Translated: CASSPRNTGTKQETQYF. The chain uses TRBV18 and TRBJ2-5, with TRBD2 matching over 7 bases. The germline CDR1 and CDR2 sequences are KGHSH and LQKENI. Trimming cost V 1 base and J 2 bases; bases outside gene matches: 10. This CDR3 has 17 residues.

The gene calls are TRBV10-3 and TRBJ1-2; the D is unclear. The CDR3 is 12 residues long. Germline-derived CDR1 and CDR2 are ENHRY and SYGVKD. V gave up 7 bases and J gave up 4 bases, with 10 bases separating them. The CDR3 DNA reads TGTGCCATCACTAACAACTCCTATGGCTACACCTTC. This gives the protein CAITNNSYGYTF.

This clone was recorded only once. J is TRBJ1-6 and V is TRBV11-3; D remains unclear. CDR1 and CDR2 (germline): SGHNT, YENEEA. Trimming shortened V by 0 bases and J by 11 bases, and 11 bases separated the two germline ends. The CDR3 sequence is 14 residues long. CDR3 sequence reads: CASSLDVNLTPLHF. CDR3 in DNA: TGTGCCAGCAGCTTAGATGTCAATCTGACACCCCTCCACTTT.

This clone showed up just a few times. The chain joins TRBV7-6 to TRBJ2-3; D remains ambiguous. CDR3 size: 13 residues. Per the germline V gene, CDR1 is SGHVS and CDR2 is FNYEAQ. Between the trimmed V and J ends, which lost 1 base and 4 bases, there was a span of 6 bases. The CDR3 DNA follows: TGTGCCAGCAGCTTAGATGTCGCAGATACGCAGTATTTT. Encoded protein: CASSLDVADTQYF.

J is TRBJ2-7 and V is TRBV4-1; the D gene could be TRBD1 or TRBD2 (7 bases each). The CDR3 has 15 amino acids. Trimming left V 3 bases short and J 3 bases short, with 15 bases between. Germline CDR1 reads MGHRA; CDR2 reads YSYEKL. The CDR3 protein is CASSQPGGAFYEQYF. The CDR3 DNA is TGCGCCAGCAGCCAGCCAGGGGGGGCTTTCTACGAGCAGTACTTC.

This sequence joins TRBV18 and TRBJ2-7; D is undetermined. The CDR3 loop spans 13 amino acids. The germline V gene encodes CDR1 KGHSH and CDR2 LQKENI. V was clipped by 3 bases and J by 4 bases, with 10 bases between them. CDR3 in amino acids: CASSPFGEYEQYF. As DNA, the CDR3 is TGTGCCAGCTCACCCTTTGGAGAATACGAGCAGTACTTC.

This clone was picked up a small number of times. The CDR3 DNA reads as TGTGCCATCAGTGGAGGCCAGGGGAGTTCTGGAAACACCATATATTTT. The encoded protein is CAISGGQGSSGNTIYF. The rearrangement links TRBV10-3 to TRBJ1-3; a possible D gene is TRBD1 (6 bases). Trimming took 4 bases from V and 1 from J, leaving 14 bases between them. CDR3 length: 16 amino acids. CDR1 and CDR2 (germline): ENHRY, SYGVKD.

This rearrangement joins TRBV7-2 to TRBJ1-6, with 7 nucleotides matching TRBD1. This CDR3 spans 14 amino acids. After removal of 5 bases from V and 7 bases from J, the junction contained 5 bases not matched to a gene. Germline V gene lookup returns CDR1 SGHTA and CDR2 FQGNSA. In DNA, the CDR3 is TGTGCCAGCAGCCTGACAGGGATGAATTCACCCCTCCACTTT. Its protein product is CASSLTGMNSPLHF.

V is TRBV15 and J is TRBJ1-6; D not resolved. V was shortened by 1 base and J by 4 bases, with 8 bases between the two germline ends. Germline CDR1 reads LNHNV; CDR2 reads YYDKDF (reference sequence). The CDR3 runs to 15 residues. CDR3 in DNA: TGTGCCACCAGCAGAGGGATTGCATATAATTCACCCCTCCACTTT. Its protein is CATSRGIAYNSPLHF.

The genes are TRBV5-1 and TRBJ2-5; D gene ambiguous. With 0 bases removed from V and 4 bases from J, the gap between germline ends came to 7 bases. This CDR3 contains 13 residues. The germline V gene has CDR1 SGHRS and CDR2 YFSETQ. The CDR3 bases are TGCGCCAGCAGCTTGGAAACCCTAGAGACCCAGTACTTC. This codes for CASSLETLETQYF.

This chain connects TRBV6-1 to TRBJ1-1, with D perhaps TRBD1 (6 bases). CDR3 length equals 12 residues. V lost 9 bases and J 0 bases, leaving 8 bases between the germline ends. Germline-derived CDR1 and CDR2 are MNHNS and SASEGT. The DNA for the CDR3 is TGTGCCAGTCGGACAGTGAACACTGAAGCTTTCTTT. This gives the protein CASRTVNTEAFF.

The CDR3 region has the DNA TGCGCCAGCAGCCAAGATGAAATAGGACACCAATTCTATGGCTACACCTTC. The encoded protein is CASSQDEIGHQFYGYTF. The rearrangement links TRBV4-1 to TRBJ1-2; D possibly corresponds to TRBD1 (5 bases). This CDR3 comprises 17 residues. Germline V CDR1 and CDR2: MGHRA, YSYEKL. Deletions cut 0 bases from V and 4 bases from J, with 18 bases between.

As to this clone: Since no conserved phenylalanine or tryptophan closes the CDR3, a read error is the likely cause. The chain combines TRBV5-1 with TRBJ1-2; D might be TRBD1 (6 bases). Trimming removed 2 bases at V and 7 bases at J, with 15 bases between. Germline assignment: CDR1 SGHRS and CDR2 YFSETQ. This CDR3 spans 14 amino acids. The CDR3 region is CASSFLGGTIGYTL. CDR3 nucleotides: TGCGCCAGCAGCTTTTTAGGGGGAACTATTGGCTACACCCTC.

This chain connects TRBV6-6 to TRBJ1-5; D is perhaps TRBD1 (6 bases). The V end lost 0 bases, the J end lost 7 bases, and 16 bases lay between the germline ends. The CDR3 has 16 amino acids. Germline values: CDR1 MNHNY, CDR2 SVGAGI (reference sequence). The CDR3 is CASSYSMGQAGQPQHF. Here the CDR3 DNA reads TGTGCCAGCAGTTACTCGATGGGACAAGCCGGACAGCCCCAGCATTTT.

In its sample, this clone was seen a few times. The V gene is TRBV23-1, the J gene TRBJ2-1, with 11 bases that match TRBD1. TRBV23-1 is placed among ORFs of uncertain function. The CDR3 has 13 residues. The CDR3, as DNA: TGCGTAGGCCCCAGGGACAGGGGGAATGAGCAGTTCTTC. Amino acid sequence: CVGPRDRGNEQFF.

V is TRBV7-9 and J is TRBJ2-1; D possibly uses TRBD1 or TRBD2 (6 bases each). The germline gives CDR1 SEHNR, CDR2 FQNEAQ (reference sequence). V gave up 5 bases and J gave up 2 bases, with 16 bases separating them. This CDR3 is 16 amino acids long. CDR3 loop: CASSLIRGTTYNEQFF. The CDR3 nucleotides are TGTGCCAGCAGCCTTATACGGGGGACAACCTACAATGAGCAGTTCTTC.

This chain links TRBV11-2 with TRBJ1-4; D is perhaps TRBD1 (6 bases). V was cut by 5 bases and J by 0 bases, with 16 bases left in between. The CDR3 runs to 17 residues. CDR1 and CDR2 from the germline V gene are SGHAT and FQNNGV. The CDR3 reads CASSRGQGLTTNEKLFF. The CDR3 DNA follows: TGTGCCAGCAGCCGGGGGCAGGGGCTGACAACTAATGAAAAACTGTTTTTT.

The CDR3 nucleotides read TGTGCCAGCACTACCCTTGGTTCAACGTACAATGAGCAGTTCTTC. Amino acids: CASTTLGSTYNEQFF. The J gene is TRBJ2-1, the V gene TRBV27; no reliable D call. V shed 7 bases and J shed 4 bases, with 17 bases lying between them. Looked up from germline, CDR1 is MNHEY and CDR2 is SMNVEV (reference sequence). The CDR3 spans 15 residues.

V gene TRBV6-5 combines with J gene TRBJ2-7; D is uncertain. V dropped 5 bases and J dropped 2 bases, with 13 bases sitting between them. Germline V gene lookup returns CDR1 MNHEY and CDR2 SVGAGI. The CDR3 length is 14 residues. The CDR3 DNA is TGTGCCAGCAGTCTACGAACAAATACCTACGAGCAGTACTTC. This sequence encodes CASSLRTNTYEQYF.

This clone was detected only once. The chain employs TRBV6-5 and TRBJ2-6; D gene ambiguous. Germline V CDR1 and CDR2: MNHEY, SVGAGI. The CDR3 is made up of 15 amino acids. V was cut by 5 bases and J by 0 bases, with 8 bases left in between. The CDR3 nucleotides are TGTGCCAGCAGTCTCAGGTTCTCTGGGGCCAACGTCCTGACTTTC. This translates into CASSLRFSGANVLTF.

V is TRBV28 and J is TRBJ2-3, with TRBD2 identical over 12 bases. J was trimmed by 0 bases and V by 4 bases; bases with no gene match: 5. CDR1 is MDHEN and CDR2 is SYDVKM in the germline V gene. The CDR3 loop spans 17 amino acids. The CDR3 sequence is CASSSLAGGTSTDTQYF. In DNA, the CDR3 is TGTGCCAGCAGTTCACTAGCGGGGGGCACTAGCACAGATACGCAGTATTTT. The full variable domain, its missing parts supplied by reference TRBV28 and TRBJ2-3, is DVKVTQSSRYLVKRTGEKVFLECVQDMDHENMFWYRQDPGLGLRLIYFSYDVKMKEKGDIPEGYSVSREKKERFSLILESASTNQTSMYLCASSSLAGGTSTDTQYFGPGTRLTVL.

The gene calls are TRBV14 and TRBJ2-3; D gene uncertain. CDR1 is SGHDN and CDR2 is FVKESK in the germline V gene. CDR3 length: 14 amino acids. Trimming took 2 bases from V and 2 from J, leaving 8 bases between them. In nucleotides, the CDR3 is TGTGCCAGCAGCCAATACGTCCTCACAGATACGCAGTATTTT. Amino acids: CASSQYVLTDTQYF.

This sequence joins TRBV4-1 and TRBJ1-3; D is uncertain. Per germline, CDR1 MGHRA and CDR2 YSYEKL. V lost 1 base to trimming and J lost 4 bases, with 2 bases between them. This CDR3 is built from 12 residues. The CDR3 DNA reads as TGCGCCAGCAGCCAAGCGGGAAACACCATATATTTT. Translating it yields CASSQAGNTIYF.